The 20 T cell receptor beta chains below all came from one sample that was sequenced in a study of CD8 T cells in Susac syndrome. RNA was extracted with the RNeasy kit, and a quantity of roughly 0.5 to 1 ug was reverse transcribed using random hexamers. MiXCR, run by TCRdb on the immunoSEQ multiplex PCR reads, gives a single entry per CDR3 protein. The data hold about 76,000 distinct CDR3 sequences, with roughly 90% observed a single time. Sequenced input: CD8+ T cells from PBMCs. All receptors derive from a human donor with multiple sclerosis.

The rearrangement joins TRBV10-2 to TRBJ2-7; TRBD2 agrees at 8 bases. V gave up 2 bases and J gave up 0 bases; unmatched junction bases: 0. CDR1 is WSHSY and CDR2 is SAAADI in the germline V gene. The CDR3 spans 14 residues. The CDR3, as DNA: TGCGCCAGCAGTGAGACTAGCGGCTCCTACGAGCAGTACTTC. Its protein product is CASSETSGSYEQYF.

This chain joins TRBV13 and TRBJ2-2; no clear D gene. CDR3 length: 13 amino acids. V was cut by 6 bases and J by 4 bases, with 9 bases left in between. Looked up from germline, CDR1 is PRHDT and CDR2 is FYEKMQ (reference sequence). The chain's CDR3 is CASRKLGTGELFF. DNA of the CDR3: TGTGCCAGCAGGAAGCTGGGCACCGGGGAGCTGTTTTTT.

The chain carries TRBV5-8 and TRBJ2-7; TRBD2 aligns across 9 bases. Germline V gene data show CDR1 as SGHTS and CDR2 as YDEGEE. V trimming: 4 bases; J trimming: 3 bases; junction bases outside the gene matches: 8. The CDR3 is made up of 15 amino acids. The CDR3 DNA follows: TGTGCCAGCAGCCCCGAGACTAGCGGATACTACGAGCAGTACTTC. Amino acids: CASSPETSGYYEQYF.

The chain links TRBV9 to TRBJ2-1, with 9 bases aligning to TRBD2. The CDR3 loop spans 15 amino acids. Germline V gene sequence: CDR1 SGDLS, CDR2 YYNGEE. The V and J ends lost 0 bases and 7 bases, in that order; junction bases with no gene match: 5. For the CDR3, the DNA is TGTGCCAGCAGCGTAGGGGCGGGAGGGGCGAATGAGCAGTTCTTC. The encoded protein is CASSVGAGGANEQFF. Drawing the rest from reference TRBV9 and TRBJ2-1, the complete variable domain is DSGVTQTPKHLITATGQRVTLRCSPRSGDLSVYWYQQSLDQGLQFLIQYYNGEERAKGNILERFSAQQFPDLHSELNLSSLELGDSALYFCASSVGAGGANEQFFGPGTRLTVL.

The J gene is TRBJ2-7, the V gene TRBV27, with a tentative D call TRBD1 (6 bases). CDR3 length equals 15 residues. Germline values: CDR1 MNHEY, CDR2 SMNVEV (reference sequence). The V end lost 8 bases, the J end lost 0 bases, and 17 bases lay between the germline ends. CDR3 sequence reads: CASAPDSPSSYEQYF. The CDR3 region has the DNA TGTGCCAGCGCCCCGGACAGTCCGAGCTCCTACGAGCAGTACTTC.

This rearrangement joins TRBV6-5 to TRBJ1-2; perhaps TRBD1 as D (5 bases). V was cut by 0 bases and J by 4 bases, with 18 bases left in between. Per the germline V gene, CDR1 is MNHEY and CDR2 is SVGAGI. The CDR3 is 17 amino acids. Here the CDR3 DNA reads TGTGCCAGCAGTTACTCGATGCGTACAGGTCACTTCTATGGCTACACCTTC. This gives the protein CASSYSMRTGHFYGYTF.

The V gene is TRBV12-5, the J gene TRBJ2-1; D remains unclear. The length of the CDR3 is 12 residues. In germline, CDR1 is LGHNT, CDR2 FRNRAP. V dropped 3 bases and J dropped 8 bases, with 8 bases sitting between them. As DNA, the CDR3 is TGTGCTAGTGGTTTATCCACGTATGAGCAGTTCTTC. Residues: CASGLSTYEQFF.

The V and J genes are TRBV20-1 and TRBJ1-1, with D uncertain. Germline CDR1 reads DFQATT; CDR2 reads SNEGSKA (reference sequence). V was clipped by 0 bases and J by 0 bases, with 8 bases between them. The CDR3 is made up of 14 amino acids. The CDR3 reads CSARDPAVNTEAFF. The DNA of the CDR3 is TGCAGTGCTAGAGATCCCGCGGTGAACACTGAAGCTTTCTTT.

The gene calls are TRBV19 and TRBJ2-7; 7 nucleotides align to TRBD2. Germline V gene lookup returns CDR1 LNHDA and CDR2 SQIVND (reference sequence). This CDR3 is 14 amino acids long. V lost 1 base, J lost 9 bases, and 9 bases stayed unmatched. The CDR3 DNA is TGTGCCAGTAGTATAGGCGCGGGAGAGGACGGGCAGTACTTC. Translated: CASSIGAGEDGQYF.

V usage is TRBV7-2 and J usage is TRBJ2-7, with TRBD1 matching 7 bases. Germline V CDR1 and CDR2: SGHTA, FQGNSA. This CDR3 is built from 15 residues. V trimming: 6 bases; J trimming: 3 bases; junction bases outside the gene matches: 11. Here the CDR3 DNA reads TGTGCCAGCAGACAAAATACGGGACAGTACTACGAGCAGTACTTC. Residues: CASRQNTGQYYEQYF. The whole variable domain, filled in from reference TRBV7-2 and TRBJ2-7, reads GAGVSQSPSNKVTEKGKDVELRCDPISGHTALYWYRQSLGQGLEFLIYFQGNSAPDKSGLPSDRFSAERTGGSVSTLTIQRTQQEDSAVYLCASRQNTGQYYEQYFGPGTRLTVT.

This clonotype is medium-sized by share. The chain joins TRBV18 to TRBJ2-1; D is possibly TRBD1 or TRBD2 (5 bases each). Germline-derived CDR1 and CDR2 are KGHSH and LQKENI. This CDR3 contains 15 residues. Trimming shortened V by 1 base and J by 4 bases, and 11 bases separated the two germline ends. CDR3 nucleotide sequence: TGTGCCAGCTCACCACAACAGGACTTGTACAATGAGCAGTTCTTC. Translated, it gives CASSPQQDLYNEQFF.

This clonotype has just a few counts. CDR3 loop: CASSLGRRLTSGRGDEQFF. DNA for the CDR3: TGTGCCAGCAGCTTAGGCCGCCGCCTGACTAGCGGGAGAGGAGATGAGCAGTTCTTC. V and J are TRBV11-2 and TRBJ2-1; 12 positions agree with TRBD2. J was trimmed by 8 bases and V by 1 base; bases with no gene match: 15. CDR3 length: 19 residues. The germline CDR1 and CDR2 sequences are SGHAT and FQNNGV.

This sequence joins TRBV27 and TRBJ2-2; TRBD1 matches at 7 bases. The trim removed 7 bases at V and 1 base at J, leaving 3 bases unmatched. CDR1 and CDR2 from the germline V gene are MNHEY and SMNVEV (reference sequence). The CDR3 loop spans 14 amino acids. In DNA form, the CDR3 reads TGTGCCAGCAAAAGGGGGCTGAACACCGGGGAGCTGTTTTTT. It specifies CASKRGLNTGELFF.

V gene TRBV12-3 or TRBV12-4 combines with J gene TRBJ2-7; 9 nucleotides agree with TRBD1. There are 15 residues in the CDR3. V gave up 3 bases and J gave up 0 bases; unmatched junction bases: 3. For the CDR3, the DNA is TGTGCCAGCAGTTTTCTGGGACAGGGCTCCTACGAGCAGTACTTC. Translated, it gives CASSFLGQGSYEQYF.

V gene TRBV5-8 combines with J gene TRBJ2-1; D perhaps matches TRBD1 (5 bases). Germline values: CDR1 SGHTS, CDR2 YDEGEE. V dropped 4 bases and J dropped 0 bases, with 11 bases sitting between them. The CDR3 has 15 amino acids. CDR3 amino acids: CASSPDSSSYNEQFF. The CDR3 DNA follows: TGTGCCAGCAGCCCAGACAGTAGCTCCTACAATGAGCAGTTCTTC.

This chain connects TRBV7-8 to TRBJ1-4; TRBD1 is a possible D gene (5 bases). The CDR3 is made up of 14 amino acids. Germline CDR1 is SGHVS and CDR2 is FQNEAQ. Trimming shortened V by 6 bases and J by 2 bases, and 10 bases separated the two germline ends. In DNA, the CDR3 is TGTGCCAGCAGGCGGGGCAGGACTAATGAAAAACTGTTTTTT. It encodes CASRRGRTNEKLFF.

The rearrangement links TRBV6-2 or TRBV6-3 to TRBJ2-3; D gene unclear. Germline V gives CDR1 MNHEY, CDR2 SVGEGT. CDR3 length equals 13 residues. Trimming took off 0 bases at V and 4 bases at J, with 5 bases between the two ends. The CDR3 is CASSYSISDTQYF. The CDR3 nucleotides are TGTGCCAGCAGTTACTCGATCTCAGATACGCAGTATTTT.

The V call is TRBV27, the J call TRBJ2-7; D might be TRBD1 (6 bases). This CDR3 comprises 13 residues. V was shortened by 4 bases and J by 4 bases, with 11 bases between the two germline ends. Germline V gene lookup returns CDR1 MNHEY and CDR2 SMNVEV (reference sequence). The CDR3 nucleotides are TGTGCCAGCAGTTGGACAGCTCAGTACGAGCAGTACTTC. Translation gives CASSWTAQYEQYF.

This clonotype was picked up one time. This chain uses TRBV10-3 with TRBJ2-1; TRBD2 matches 9 bases. The CDR3 covers 14 residues. Germline V CDR1 and CDR2: ENHRY, SYGVKD. V dropped 8 bases and J dropped 4; count of bases not matched to a gene: 6. The CDR3 sequence is CAISTSGVYNEQFF. CDR3 sequence (DNA): TGTGCCATCTCGACTAGCGGAGTGTACAATGAGCAGTTCTTC.

This chain connects TRBV27 to TRBJ1-5; D uncertain. The CDR3 loop spans 14 amino acids. Germline CDR1 MNHEY, CDR2 SMNVEV (reference sequence). The V end lost 8 bases, the J end lost 0 bases, and 11 bases lay between the germline ends. CDR3 DNA sequence: TGTGCCAGCTCGCGGAGGCTTAGCAATCAGCCCCAGCATTTT. It translates to CASSRRLSNQPQHF.